This T cell receptor (beta chain) is from a study of blood T cell repertoires in COVID-19. Study-wide background: Samples came from the United States, Italy and Spain, spanning acute and convalescent COVID-19. PBMCs, B-cell-depleted T cells, or T cells were the source of the cDNA or gDNA that made up the material.

In germline, CDR1 is SGDLS, CDR2 YYNGEE. The V segment lost 4 bases and the J segment 8 bases; nucleotides outside the gene matches: 7. The CDR3 sequence is 16 residues long. Recruited during active infection, patients (from Seattle) were subsequently followed longitudinally. Authors' methods: Amplification with reference gene primers provided the estimates of nucleated cell counts. Clones were sequenced by immunoSEQ multiplex PCR, and TCRdb holds only the in-frame ones, with some missing. The V and J calls and clone size were taken over from that table, and D and trimming were inferred from the DNA. Of roughly 100,000 clones detected, approximately 86% appear once; the ten largest clones hold around 5.3%.

Sequenced sample: peripheral blood. This receptor was taken from a woman between 50 and 59 years old with COVID-19, enrolled during active disease. The V call is TRBV9, the J call TRBJ2-1, with TRBD2 matching over 15 bases. CDR3 protein: CASSIGTSGGRDEQFF. The CDR3 nucleotides read TGTGCCAGCAGCATCGGGACTAGCGGGGGGAGGGATGAGCAGTTCTTC. The full variable domain, in which reference TRBV9 and TRBJ2-1 provide the parts outside the CDR3, is DSGVTQTPKHLITATGQRVTLRCSPRSGDLSVYWYQQSLDQGLQFLIQYYNGEERAKGNILERFSAQQFPDLHSELNLSSLELGDSALYFCASSIGTSGGRDEQFFGPGTRLTVL.